The sequence of this T cell receptor (beta chain) was determined in a study of metastatic and nonmetastatic thyroid tumors. This clone was observed many times. The sample holds other DNA sequences that translate to the same CDR3. TCRdb re-called clones from the PCR reads using MiXCR. In the table there are around 17,000 clones, 12% of which are singletons. None of the patients had undergone any treatment ahead of thyroid surgery. CDR3 length: 17 amino acids. Trimming took 1 base from V and 9 from J; bases not matched to a gene: 8. From germline, CDR1 is LGHDT and CDR2 YNNKEL (reference sequence). The sequencing sample was made of tumor tissue. This rearrangement joins TRBV3-1 to TRBJ1-6, with 11 bases fitting TRBD1. The TCR comes from a female donor with papillary thyroid cancer or a benign thyroid nodule (not recorded which). Some clones in this sample may be carry-over from other donors' samples. The CDR3 nucleotides read TGTGCCAGCAGCCAAGCCGGACAGGGGGCAGATAGTTCACCCCTCCACTTT. This sequence encodes CASSQAGQGADSSPLHF.